A selection of T cell receptor beta chains follows, all from one sample in a study of cytomegalovirus exposure and HLA in healthy donors. Here immunoSEQ multiplex PCR was the method, and the copy in TCRdb shows in-frame clones only, minus some. The profile covers 150,000 to 250,000 clones, with roughly four fifths appearing a single time and 5.5% to 7.5% taken by the ten largest. Sample: PBMCs. The receptors were sampled from a woman aged 45-60 years in good health and CMV-seropositive. Both conserved end residues are part of each CDR3. Each record gives: D gene, J gene, clone size, V gene, CDR3 DNA, CDR3 protein. The D gene is left open where the match is weak. A row's size may be missing; if present it is once, few, many or a size class.

d_call: NA; j_call: TRBJ2-1; clone_size: NA; v_call: TRBV29-1; cdr3_nt: TGCAGCGTTGTCGCGCTACGAACTGACAATGAGCAGTTCTTC; cdr3_aa: CSVVALRTDNEQFF
d_call: NA; j_call: TRBJ1-1; clone_size: NA; v_call: TRBV29-1; cdr3_nt: TGCAGCGTTGAAGTGCAGATGAACACTGAAGCTTTCTTT; cdr3_aa: CSVEVQMNTEAFF
d_call: TRBD2; j_call: TRBJ2-5; clone_size: NA; v_call: TRBV7-9; cdr3_nt: TGTTCCAGCAGCTTAGCGGGAGAAGAGACCCAGTACTTC; cdr3_aa: CSSSLAGEETQYF
d_call: TRBD2; j_call: TRBJ2-3; clone_size: NA; v_call: TRBV5-1; cdr3_nt: TGCGCCAGCAGCTTATCCCGGCTAGCGGGAAGTGGGGATACGCAGTATTTT; cdr3_aa: CASSLSRLAGSGDTQYF
d_call: TRBD1; j_call: TRBJ1-1; clone_size: NA; v_call: TRBV10-3; cdr3_nt: TGTGCCATCAGTGGGGCCCCGGGACAGATGAACACTGAAGCTTTCTTT; cdr3_aa: CAISGAPGQMNTEAFF
d_call: NA; j_call: TRBJ2-2; clone_size: NA; v_call: TRBV5-1; cdr3_nt: TGCGCCAGCAGCTTGGCCACCAACCTAAACACCGGGGAGCTGTTTTTT; cdr3_aa: CASSLATNLNTGELFF
d_call: NA; j_call: TRBJ2-1; clone_size: NA; v_call: TRBV9; cdr3_nt: TGTGCCAGCAGGTCCGCGGAGTACAATGAGCAGTTCTTC; cdr3_aa: CASRSAEYNEQFF
d_call: NA; j_call: TRBJ1-4; clone_size: NA; v_call: TRBV5-6; cdr3_nt: TGTGCCAGCAGCTTGCAAGGGAGACCTAATGAAAAACTGTTTTTT; cdr3_aa: CASSLQGRPNEKLFF
d_call: TRBD1; j_call: TRBJ1-2; clone_size: NA; v_call: TRBV6-6; cdr3_nt: TGTGCCAGCAGTTACGAGACAGGGACCGGCTACACCTTC; cdr3_aa: CASSYETGTGYTF
d_call: NA; j_call: TRBJ2-3; clone_size: once; v_call: TRBV11-3; cdr3_nt: TGTGCCAGCAGCCCTGCCGGAGCGACGCAGTATTTT; cdr3_aa: CASSPAGATQYF
d_call: NA; j_call: TRBJ2-5; clone_size: NA; v_call: TRBV19; cdr3_nt: TGTGCCAGTAGTAGGAGCGAACCCCAAGAGACCCAGTACTTC; cdr3_aa: CASSRSEPQETQYF
d_call: NA; j_call: TRBJ1-2; clone_size: NA; v_call: TRBV21-1; cdr3_nt: TGTGCCAGCAGCAAAGCGTTTACCCGGGACATCTTTAACTATGGCTACACCTTC; cdr3_aa: CASSKAFTRDIFNYGYTF
d_call: NA; j_call: TRBJ1-1; clone_size: few; v_call: TRBV5-1; cdr3_nt: TGCGCCAGCAGACCTACTTACTCGATGAACACTGAAGCTTTCTTT; cdr3_aa: CASRPTYSMNTEAFF
d_call: TRBD1; j_call: TRBJ1-2; clone_size: NA; v_call: TRBV5-1; cdr3_nt: TGCGCCAGCAGCGAGACAGGGAAGAGACTCCGAGGAGGCTACACCTTC; cdr3_aa: CASSETGKRLRGGYTF
d_call: TRBD1; j_call: TRBJ1-3; clone_size: NA; v_call: TRBV6-1; cdr3_nt: TGTGCCAGCAGTGAACGGGACAGGGCTATCTCTGGAAACACCATATATTTT; cdr3_aa: CASSERDRAISGNTIYF
d_call: NA; j_call: TRBJ1-5; clone_size: NA; v_call: TRBV27; cdr3_nt: TGTGCCAGCAGTTTTAGGGGCCCGGGACAATATAGCAATCAGCCCCAGCATTTT; cdr3_aa: CASSFRGPGQYSNQPQHF
d_call: TRBD1; j_call: TRBJ2-3; clone_size: NA; v_call: TRBV27; cdr3_nt: TGTGCCAGCAGTTTAGTCCAGGGGGGCACAGATACGCAGTATTTT; cdr3_aa: CASSLVQGGTDTQYF
d_call: TRBD1; j_call: TRBJ2-1; clone_size: NA; v_call: TRBV19; cdr3_nt: TGTGCCAGTAGTCCCCCCGGGACAGGCGGTTTGGCTCGGCAGTTCTTC; cdr3_aa: CASSPPGTGGLARQFF
d_call: TRBD1; j_call: TRBJ1-1; clone_size: few; v_call: TRBV6-6; cdr3_nt: TGTGCCAGCAGCGGGACAGGGGAGGTAACTGAAGCTTTCTTT; cdr3_aa: CASSGTGEVTEAFF
d_call: TRBD1; j_call: TRBJ2-1; clone_size: few; v_call: TRBV7-9; cdr3_nt: TGTTCCAGCAGCTTAGTCCGGACAGGGGATGGCAATGAGCAGTTCTTC; cdr3_aa: CSSSLVRTGDGNEQFF
d_call: TRBD2; j_call: TRBJ2-3; clone_size: NA; v_call: TRBV19; cdr3_nt: TGTGCCAGTAGTATTACCACTAGCGATGATTACACAGATACGCAGTATTTT; cdr3_aa: CASSITTSDDYTDTQYF
d_call: NA; j_call: TRBJ2-2; clone_size: NA; v_call: TRBV5-5; cdr3_nt: TGTGCCAGCAGGTCCATTCCGGGGGATACCGGGGAGCTGTTTTTT; cdr3_aa: CASRSIPGDTGELFF
d_call: NA; j_call: TRBJ1-1; clone_size: NA; v_call: TRBV7-2; cdr3_nt: TGTGCCAGCAGCTTTATGCAGGGGTCGACTGAAGCTTTCTTT; cdr3_aa: CASSFMQGSTEAFF
d_call: NA; j_call: TRBJ2-3; clone_size: once; v_call: TRBV6-4; cdr3_nt: TGTGCCAGCAGTGACTTTGGGGGCACTACAGATACGCAGTATTTT; cdr3_aa: CASSDFGGTTDTQYF
d_call: TRBD1; j_call: TRBJ2-7; clone_size: NA; v_call: TRBV7-2; cdr3_nt: TGTGCCAGCAGCCACGGGACAGGCCTTCTCGAGCAGTACTTC; cdr3_aa: CASSHGTGLLEQYF
d_call: TRBD1; j_call: TRBJ2-3; clone_size: NA; v_call: TRBV29-1; cdr3_nt: TGCAGCGGTCGACAGGGGGCTGGCACAGATACGCAGTATTTT; cdr3_aa: CSGRQGAGTDTQYF
d_call: TRBD1; j_call: TRBJ1-6; clone_size: NA; v_call: TRBV19; cdr3_nt: TGTGCCAGTAGCGACAGGGGGGATTCACCCCTCCACTTT; cdr3_aa: CASSDRGDSPLHF
d_call: NA; j_call: TRBJ1-2; clone_size: NA; v_call: TRBV6-5; cdr3_nt: TGTGCCAGCAGTTACTCGAATTGGTACGATTCGGGGGGCTACACCTTC; cdr3_aa: CASSYSNWYDSGGYTF
d_call: NA; j_call: TRBJ1-3; clone_size: NA; v_call: TRBV19; cdr3_nt: TGTGCCAGTAGCGAACAGGGATCTGGAAACACCATATATTTT; cdr3_aa: CASSEQGSGNTIYF
d_call: TRBD1; j_call: TRBJ2-4; clone_size: NA; v_call: TRBV2; cdr3_nt: TGTGCCAGCAGGACAGGGCGGGACATTCAGTACTTC; cdr3_aa: CASRTGRDIQYF
d_call: NA; j_call: TRBJ1-2; clone_size: NA; v_call: TRBV6-5; cdr3_nt: TGTGCCAGCAGTGAAGCCGGCAGGGAAGGCTACACCTTC; cdr3_aa: CASSEAGREGYTF
d_call: TRBD1; j_call: TRBJ1-6; clone_size: once; v_call: TRBV4-1; cdr3_nt: TGCGCCAGCAGCCCCGGGACAGGCGACCTATACCTGGATTCACCCCTCCACTTT; cdr3_aa: CASSPGTGDLYLDSPLHF